This T cell receptor beta chain appears in the sequencing data of a study of metastatic and nonmetastatic thyroid tumors. As for the study in general: From malignant and benign thyroid patients, repertoires in blood and in tumor or nodule tissue were compared. Overall study findings and caveats: Within blood and tumor, benign nodules reportedly had significantly lower TCR beta diversity than malignant thyroid tumors did.

This clone was counted between two and nine times. Its target is unknown. Nobody among the patients had been given any treatment before thyroid surgery. Source study methods: CDR3 differences across clinicopathological groups were used to build a distant-metastasis classifier for papillary thyroid cancer. With MiXCR, TCRdb called clones anew from the PCR reads. These V and J calls rely on TCRdb rather than the paper's analysis. The sample carries some 17,000 clones, roughly 26% recorded once. This sequence originates from a female donor with papillary thyroid cancer or a benign thyroid nodule (not recorded which). Some clones in this sample may be carry-over from other donors' samples. The sequenced material came from tumor tissue.

The CDR3: CASSTTGNGQPQHF. CDR3 DNA sequence: TGTGCCAGCAGCACGACAGGGAACGGTCAGCCCCAGCATTTT. The chain couples TRBV12-3 or TRBV12-4 to TRBJ1-5, with TRBD1 matching 7 bases. V shed 6 bases, J shed 6 bases, and the junction held 8 bases outside the gene matches. This CDR3 comprises 14 residues.